These T cell receptor beta chains were read from a single sample in a study of T cells in Graves' hyperthyroidism and ophthalmopathy. Each CDR3 protein gets one entry after TCRdb re-called the multiplex PCR reads with MiXCR. The sample yields over 250,000 distinct CDR3 sequences, approximately 26% seen once. The sample comprised blood. All receptors come from a man aged 35 to 55 with Graves' hyperthyroidism that later progressed to Graves' ophthalmopathy. CDR3s leave out the opening cysteine and the closing phenylalanine or tryptophan. A D gene is named only where the DNA matches it firmly.

CDR3: ASSPGENQPQH
D: .
J: TRBJ1-5
V: TRBV18

CDR3: ASSDPGTGVYEQY
D: TRBD1
J: TRBJ2-7
V: TRBV10-1

CDR3: ASIGAGRYQPQH
D: .
J: TRBJ1-5
V: TRBV6-2/TRBV6-3

CDR3: ASSQEGTGREAF
D: TRBD1
J: TRBJ1-1
V: TRBV4-1

CDR3: ASSLRQGNYGYT
D: .
J: TRBJ1-2
V: TRBV12-3/TRBV12-4

CDR3: ASSLWGHNQPQH
D: .
J: TRBJ1-5
V: TRBV12-3/TRBV12-4

CDR3: ASRSQLANTGELF
D: .
J: TRBJ2-2
V: TRBV5-1

CDR3: ASKVHRPGGCFWQY
D: .
J: TRBJ2-7
V: TRBV12-3/TRBV12-4

CDR3: ASSLAWGGEQY
D: TRBD2
J: TRBJ2-7
V: TRBV12-3/TRBV12-4

CDR3: AWSVHRVQVGQY
D: .
J: TRBJ2-7
V: TRBV30

CDR3: ASSLDTGLAKNIQY
D: .
J: TRBJ2-4
V: TRBV7-2

CDR3: ASSVVGEQY
D: .
J: TRBJ2-7
V: TRBV2

CDR3: ASSPGVSGNTIY
D: .
J: TRBJ1-3
V: TRBV12-5

CDR3: ASSFTATGVAYEQY
D: .
J: TRBJ2-7
V: TRBV5-1

CDR3: ASSQGQSGYT
D: TRBD1
J: TRBJ1-2
V: TRBV27

CDR3: ASGFRGPGYEQY
D: .
J: TRBJ2-7
V: TRBV28

CDR3: ASSQGLEGNEQY
D: .
J: TRBJ2-7
V: TRBV14

CDR3: AWSGGTGGGDETQY
D: TRBD1
J: TRBJ2-5
V: TRBV30

CDR3: ASSFYRSRTGELF
D: .
J: TRBJ2-2
V: TRBV7-8

CDR3: ASSQGETRRGEAF
D: .
J: TRBJ1-1
V: TRBV4-2

CDR3: ASSQGEETQY
D: .
J: TRBJ2-5
V: TRBV3-1

CDR3: ASSPARGYTGELF
D: .
J: TRBJ2-2
V: TRBV11-3

CDR3: ASSLGLTGTGYEQY
D: .
J: TRBJ2-7
V: TRBV7-8

CDR3: ASSLAPDSFSAGELF
D: .
J: TRBJ2-2
V: TRBV5-1

CDR3: ASSRAPTGGEY
D: TRBD1
J: TRBJ2-7
V: TRBV6-1

CDR3: ASSQVGYTQNTEAF
D: .
J: TRBJ1-1
V: TRBV4-1

CDR3: SARDITDSYLGYT
D: .
J: TRBJ1-2
V: TRBV20-1

CDR3: SARVGVPGVGYGYT
D: .
J: TRBJ1-2
V: TRBV20-1

CDR3: SANERETGELF
D: .
J: TRBJ2-2
V: TRBV20-1

CDR3: ASKRGRDTEAF
D: .
J: TRBJ1-1
V: TRBV5-1

CDR3: SVEDGNSANTEAF
D: .
J: TRBJ1-1
V: TRBV29-1

CDR3: ASSLVGDSQETQY
D: TRBD1
J: TRBJ2-5
V: TRBV7-9

CDR3: ASSYLTGSQPQH
D: TRBD1
J: TRBJ1-5
V: TRBV28

CDR3: ASSPAINQPQH
D: .
J: TRBJ1-5
V: TRBV28

CDR3: SASVRQGSVQYGYT
D: TRBD1
J: TRBJ1-2
V: TRBV20-1

CDR3: ATSRVDETQY
D: .
J: TRBJ2-5
V: TRBV15

CDR3: SARSRETSGIETQY
D: TRBD2
J: TRBJ2-5
V: TRBV20-1

CDR3: SVESQGPNEQY
D: .
J: TRBJ2-7
V: TRBV29-1

CDR3: AAGTGDYEQY
D: TRBD1
J: TRBJ2-7
V: TRBV6-2/TRBV6-3

CDR3: ASSSPLPEQF
D: .
J: TRBJ2-1
V: TRBV11-2

CDR3: ASSPPILTMNTEAF
D: .
J: TRBJ1-1
V: TRBV28

CDR3: ASSLVLQGGEQY
D: .
J: TRBJ2-7
V: TRBV5-1

CDR3: ASRHQGGLAGGLYEQY
D: TRBD2
J: TRBJ2-7
V: TRBV12-3/TRBV12-4

CDR3: ASSYSLALPYEQY
D: .
J: TRBJ2-7
V: TRBV6-5

CDR3: ASSPRSNTGELF
D: .
J: TRBJ2-2
V: TRBV5-1

CDR3: AIDLLGQSSTGELF
D: TRBD1
J: TRBJ2-2
V: TRBV10-3

CDR3: SVREAGETNTGELF
D: TRBD2
J: TRBJ2-2
V: TRBV29-1

CDR3: ASSLGAGGVEFFETQY
D: TRBD2
J: TRBJ2-5
V: TRBV28

CDR3: ASSQQGAETQY
D: TRBD1
J: TRBJ2-5
V: TRBV9

CDR3: AIGGQTDYEQY
D: .
J: TRBJ2-7
V: TRBV10-3

CDR3: ASSPGGLGGNIQY
D: TRBD2
J: TRBJ2-4
V: TRBV12-3/TRBV12-4

CDR3: ASSYSGGSGEQF
D: TRBD2
J: TRBJ2-1
V: TRBV6-2/TRBV6-3

CDR3: SARTGPSYEQY
D: .
J: TRBJ2-7
V: TRBV20-1

CDR3: ASSAGQGGPEAF
D: TRBD1
J: TRBJ1-1
V: TRBV5-1

CDR3: ASSSDLSYEQY
D: .
J: TRBJ2-7
V: TRBV27

CDR3: ASSRGDRPHYEQY
D: TRBD1
J: TRBJ2-7
V: TRBV19

CDR3: ASSLGQGKAETQY
D: .
J: TRBJ2-5
V: TRBV7-3

CDR3: AISELANNQPQH
D: .
J: TRBJ1-5
V: TRBV10-3

CDR3: ASNGLAEPYEQY
D: TRBD2
J: TRBJ2-7
V: TRBV2